These 31 T cell receptor beta chains share one sample of origin, sequenced in a study of blood T cell repertoires in COVID-19. The protocol was immunoSEQ multiplex PCR, while the TCRdb copy is restricted to in-frame clones and leaves out a portion. The sample records roughly 340,000 clones, about 90% being singletons. Sequenced material: peripheral blood. These receptor sequences come from a woman in her 70s with COVID-19, enrolled during active disease.

V is TRBV6-2 or TRBV6-3 and J is TRBJ1-1, with TRBD1 identical over 7 bases. The CDR3 is 15 amino acids. Germline-derived CDR1 and CDR2 are MNHEY and SVGEGT. V lost 5 bases to trimming and J lost 3 bases; unmatched junction nucleotides: 9. CDR3 sequence: CASSTDRAWDTEAFF. The CDR3, as DNA: TGTGCCAGCAGTACAGACAGGGCCTGGGACACTGAAGCTTTCTTT.

This clone occurred a few times. The chain uses TRBV30 and TRBJ1-2, with D perhaps matching TRBD1 (6 bases). Germline CDR1 and CDR2: GTSNPN and SVGIG (reference sequence). This CDR3 has 14 amino acids. V was trimmed by 5 bases and J by 5 bases, leaving 18 bases between them. The CDR3 is CAWVKTGWEYGYTF. The CDR3 coding sequence is TGTGCCTGGGTAAAAACAGGGTGGGAGTATGGCTACACCTTC.

The chain links TRBV2 to TRBJ1-2; D ambiguous. Per germline, CDR1 SNHLY and CDR2 FYNNEI. This CDR3 region has 13 residues. Trimming pared 7 bases from V and 8 bases from J, leaving 17 bases between. CDR3 residues: CASTPRGPGGYTF. CDR3 coding DNA: TGTGCCAGCACCCCCCGAGGGCCGGGGGGCTACACCTTC.

The rearrangement links TRBV2 to TRBJ2-2; TRBD2 agrees at 10 bases. Losses at the gene ends were 5 bases for V and 7 bases for J; bases not matched to a gene: 7. Looked up from germline, CDR1 is SNHLY and CDR2 is FYNNEI. This CDR3 is built from 15 residues. As DNA, the CDR3 is TGTGCCAGCAGTTTTAGCGGGGGGCCGGTCGGGGAGCTGTTTTTT. Its protein product is CASSFSGGPVGELFF.

This rearrangement joins TRBV9 to TRBJ2-1; weak D call: TRBD1 (6 bases). Germline V gives CDR1 SGDLS, CDR2 YYNGEE. V lost 3 bases and J lost 11, with 12 bases in between. The CDR3 contains 12 residues. CDR3 region: CASSGGTGQQFF. The CDR3 DNA follows: TGTGCCAGCAGCGGAGGAACAGGGCAGCAGTTCTTC. The full variable domain, in which reference TRBV9 and TRBJ2-1 provide the parts outside the CDR3, is DSGVTQTPKHLITATGQRVTLRCSPRSGDLSVYWYQQSLDQGLQFLIQYYNGEERAKGNILERFSAQQFPDLHSELNLSSLELGDSALYFCASSGGTGQQFFGPGTRLTVL.

The chain combines TRBV10-1 with TRBJ2-7, with D perhaps matching TRBD2 (5 bases). V was pared by 8 bases and J by 4 bases, with 12 bases between. This CDR3 spans 12 amino acids. The germline CDR1 and CDR2 sequences are WNHNN and SYGVQD (reference sequence). This chain's CDR3 is CASPSFGYEQYF. In DNA form, the CDR3 reads TGCGCCAGCCCTAGCTTTGGATACGAGCAGTACTTC.

The chain couples TRBV2 to TRBJ2-5, with D maybe TRBD2 (7 bases). V lost 9 bases, J lost 5 bases, and 19 bases lay in between. This CDR3 contains 14 residues. Germline-derived CDR1 and CDR2 are SNHLY and FYNNEI. Here the CDR3 reads CARGGPPSSETQYF. The CDR3 bases are TGTGCCAGGGGGGGGCCTCCCTCGTCGGAGACCCAGTACTTC.

The chain combines TRBV30 with TRBJ1-4, with 12 bases matching TRBD1. The germline CDR1 and CDR2 sequences are GTSNPN and SVGIG (reference sequence). With V trimmed by 2 bases and J by 3 bases, 4 bases remained unmatched. The CDR3 is made up of 16 amino acids. Here the CDR3 DNA reads TGTGCCTGGAGTCGTGGGACAGGGGGCCCTAATGAAAAACTGTTTTTT. This sequence encodes CAWSRGTGGPNEKLFF.

The gene calls are TRBV5-4 and TRBJ2-1; possibly TRBD1 for D (6 bases). The CDR3 is 17 amino acids. The germline V gene has CDR1 SGHNT and CDR2 YYREEE (reference sequence). Trimming removed 4 bases from V and 4 bases from J, with 21 bases in between. The CDR3 is CASSPRTASRGYNEQFF. In nucleotides, the CDR3 is TGTGCCAGCAGCCCGCGGACAGCCTCGAGGGGTTACAATGAGCAGTTCTTC.

A single count supports this clone. The gene calls are TRBV5-4 and TRBJ1-3, with a tentative D call TRBD1 (6 bases). Germline CDR1 is SGHNT and CDR2 is YYREEE (reference sequence). Trimming removed 4 bases at V and 0 bases at J, with 11 bases between. The CDR3 is 15 residues long. As DNA, the CDR3 is TGTGCCAGCAGCGGTACAGGGCGCTCTGGAAACACCATATATTTT. Translating it yields CASSGTGRSGNTIYF.

The V and J genes are TRBV6-2 or TRBV6-3 and TRBJ2-1; TRBD2 matches 8 bases. V was clipped by 6 bases and J by 4 bases; unmatched bases: 14. The length of the CDR3 is 17 residues. Germline CDR1 reads MNHEY; CDR2 reads SVGEGT. The CDR3 region is CASRPVGAGAGYNEQFF. In DNA, the CDR3 is TGTGCCAGCAGACCTGTTGGAGCGGGGGCCGGTTACAATGAGCAGTTCTTC.

The chain recombines TRBV7-9 with TRBJ1-2, with a possible D match to TRBD1 (6 bases). V was pared by 0 bases and J by 2 bases, with 10 bases between. Germline CDR1 SEHNR, CDR2 FQNEAQ (reference sequence). This CDR3 has 15 residues. The CDR3 DNA reads TGTGCCAGCAGCTTAGCGGGGGGGCAGAACTATGGCTACACCTTC. This translates into CASSLAGGQNYGYTF.

The chain recombines TRBV3-1 (or the pseudogene TRBV3-2) with TRBJ1-5, with D possibly matching TRBD1 (6 bases). The CDR3 spans 15 residues. Deletions cut 0 bases from V and 5 bases from J, with 11 bases between. From germline, CDR1 is LGHDT and CDR2 YNNKEL (reference sequence). CDR3 DNA sequence: TGTGCCAGCAGCCAAGAACAGGGCTACGATCAGCCCCAGCATTTT. It encodes CASSQEQGYDQPQHF.

The gene calls are TRBV2 and TRBJ1-5, with D uncertain. Trimming removed 9 bases from V and 2 bases from J, with 8 bases in between. Germline CDR1 SNHLY, CDR2 FYNNEI. This CDR3 is 12 amino acids long. The CDR3 protein is CASRLGNQPQHF. Here the CDR3 DNA reads TGTGCCAGTCGTCTTGGCAATCAGCCCCAGCATTTT.

The rearrangement joins TRBV5-1 to TRBJ1-1, with 8 bases matching TRBD1. The CDR3 extends over 14 amino acids. Germline CDR1 reads SGHRS; CDR2 reads YFSETQ. The V and J ends lost 4 bases and 1 base, in that order; junction bases with no gene match: 3. This CDR3 reads CASSVGTGNTEAFF. In nucleotides, the CDR3 is TGCGCCAGCAGCGTTGGGACAGGGAACACTGAAGCTTTCTTT.

This clone appeared a few times. This chain uses TRBV2 with TRBJ1-1; D might be TRBD1 (5 bases). With 3 bases removed from V and 6 bases from J, the gap between germline ends came to 14 bases. This CDR3 contains 14 residues. Germline V gene lookup returns CDR1 SNHLY and CDR2 FYNNEI. The CDR3 protein is CASSDGRDLPEAFF. The CDR3 DNA reads as TGTGCCAGCAGTGACGGGCGGGACCTACCTGAAGCTTTCTTT.

V is TRBV5-8 and J is TRBJ2-5; D may be TRBD1 (8 bases). V was shortened by 0 bases and J by 5 bases, with 20 bases between the two germline ends. The germline gives CDR1 SGHTS, CDR2 YDEGEE. The CDR3 runs 17 residues. CDR3 region: CASSLELAGGGGETQYF. CDR3 nucleotides: TGTGCCAGCAGCTTGGAGCTGGCAGGGGGCGGGGGCGAGACCCAGTACTTC.

The chain combines TRBV12-3 or TRBV12-4 with TRBJ1-6; D is unresolved. The CDR3 contains 13 residues. The V end lost 5 bases, the J end lost 7 bases, and 9 bases lay between the germline ends. CDR3 nucleotides: TGTGCCAGCAGTGAGACAAGGAATTCACCCCTCCACTTT. This encodes CASSETRNSPLHF.

The chain uses TRBV27 and TRBJ2-2; 9 bases line up with TRBD1. This CDR3 contains 18 residues. In germline, CDR1 is MNHEY, CDR2 SMNVEV (reference sequence). The J segment lost 4 bases and the V segment lost 5 bases, leaving 14 bases of the junction unmatched. The DNA for the CDR3 is TGTGCCAGCAGTCCCGGACAGGGGAGCCCCTTCGGCACCGGGGAGCTGTTTTTT. It translates to CASSPGQGSPFGTGELFF.

The chain employs TRBV2 and TRBJ1-5; D unclear. The CDR3 consists of 13 residues. The germline V and J ends were trimmed by 7 bases and 6 bases, with 13 bases remaining between them. In germline, CDR1 is SNHLY, CDR2 FYNNEI. CDR3: CASNLEGSQPQHF. The CDR3 DNA reads as TGTGCCAGCAACCTCGAGGGTAGTCAGCCCCAGCATTTT.

The chain uses TRBV29-1 and TRBJ2-1; 9 bases fit TRBD2. Germline V gene sequence: CDR1 SQVTM, CDR2 ANQGSEA. This CDR3 spans 16 amino acids. J was trimmed by 4 bases and V by 4 bases; bases with no gene match: 11. CDR3: CSVAGGGAERYNEQFF. The CDR3 DNA sequence: TGCAGCGTTGCCGGCGGGGGGGCCGAGCGGTACAATGAGCAGTTCTTC.

The rearrangement joins TRBV19 to TRBJ1-3; 9 nucleotides align to TRBD1. The CDR3 sequence is 16 residues long. V dropped 6 bases and J dropped 0; count of bases not matched to a gene: 6. Germline V gives CDR1 LNHDA, CDR2 SQIVND (reference sequence). The CDR3 sequence is CASRGQGLNSGNTIYF. DNA for the CDR3: TGTGCCAGTAGAGGACAGGGGTTGAACTCTGGAAACACCATATATTTT.

This clone was observed a handful of times. The gene calls are TRBV28 and TRBJ2-7, with a weak D call TRBD2 (6 bases). Between the trimmed V and J ends, which lost 6 bases and 4 bases, there was a span of 7 bases. The length of the CDR3 is 11 residues. The germline CDR1 and CDR2 sequences are MDHEN and SYDVKM. CDR3 region: CASSREYEQYF. CDR3 DNA sequence: TGTGCCAGCAGCCGGGAGTACGAGCAGTACTTC.

J is TRBJ1-3 and V is TRBV7-2; D call uncertain. The germline V gene has CDR1 SGHTA and CDR2 FQGNSA. Trimming shortened V by 2 bases and J by 0 bases, and 8 bases separated the two germline ends. The CDR3 spans 15 residues. The CDR3, as DNA: TGTGCCAGCAGCTTAAACGCGGACTCTGGAAACACCATATATTTT. This sequence encodes CASSLNADSGNTIYF.

This chain uses TRBV7-2 with TRBJ2-7; 14 bases fit TRBD2. Germline CDR1 and CDR2: SGHTA and FQGNSA. V was pared by 5 bases and J by 3 bases, with 12 bases of the junction left unmatched. The CDR3 is made up of 18 amino acids. CDR3 bases: TGTGCCAGCAGCCTCGGACTAGCGGGGGGCCCCTTCGTCTACGAGCAGTACTTC. Protein: CASSLGLAGGPFVYEQYF.

The chain couples TRBV11-2 to TRBJ2-5; D gene uncertain. Germline V lookup: CDR1 SGHAT, CDR2 FQNNGV. V lost 3 bases and J 1 base, leaving 9 bases between the germline ends. The CDR3 covers 14 residues. The CDR3 here is CASSFGQAQETQYF. CDR3 sequence (DNA): TGTGCCAGCAGCTTTGGGCAGGCCCAAGAGACCCAGTACTTC.

This chain connects TRBV9 to TRBJ2-1, with D possibly being TRBD1 (7 bases). The germline gives CDR1 SGDLS, CDR2 YYNGEE. This CDR3 has 16 amino acids. Trimming removed 4 bases at V and 8 bases at J, with 22 bases between. CDR3 in DNA: TGTGCCAGCAGCTTTCGCGGGACAGAGGGCGTGGATGAGCAGTTCTTC. This translates into CASSFRGTEGVDEQFF.

This chain joins TRBV27 and TRBJ1-2; D not certain. CDR3 length: 15 amino acids. Trimming cost V 3 bases and J 8 bases, with 19 bases left between them. The germline CDR1 and CDR2 sequences are MNHEY and SMNVEV (reference sequence). CDR3 in DNA: TGTGCCAGCAGTTTGGCGATGGGTGCTAGAGGGGGCTACACCTTC. This sequence encodes CASSLAMGARGGYTF.

This clone was observed a few times. The chain is built from TRBV5-1 and TRBJ2-3; 10 bases fit TRBD1. V trimming: 4 bases; J trimming: 5 bases; junction bases outside the gene matches: 10. Germline V CDR1 and CDR2: SGHRS, YFSETQ. The CDR3 loop spans 16 amino acids. The CDR3 coding sequence is TGCGCCAGCAGCCCGGGACAGGGGAGGTTGGAAGATACGCAGTATTTT. The encoded protein is CASSPGQGRLEDTQYF. The full variable domain, with the rest looked up from reference TRBV5-1 and TRBJ2-3, is KAGVTQTPRYLIKTRGQQVTLSCSPISGHRSVSWYQQTPGQGLQFLFEYFSETQRNKGNFPGRFSGRQFSNSRSEMNVSTLELGDSALYLCASSPGQGRLEDTQYFGPGTRLTVL.

The chain uses TRBV11-2 and TRBJ1-6; 9 bases map to TRBD1. The CDR3 length is 14 residues. Per germline, CDR1 SGHAT and CDR2 FQNNGV. V was clipped by 6 bases and J by 9 bases; unmatched bases: 6. DNA of the CDR3: TGTGCCAGCAGTCGGACAGGGGAGAGTTCACCCCTCCACTTT. Its protein is CASSRTGESSPLHF.

The chain is built from TRBV27 and TRBJ1-4, with 7 bases matching TRBD1. J gave up 13 bases and V 4 bases, and 15 bases lay outside the gene matches. This CDR3 contains 15 residues. CDR1 is MNHEY, CDR2 SMNVEV, per germline (reference sequence). The CDR3 spells CASSSSYPRQGGLFF. DNA of the CDR3: TGTGCCAGCAGTTCCTCCTATCCCCGACAGGGTGGACTGTTTTTT.